The 14 T cell receptor beta chains in this list originate from one sample, sequenced in a study of CD8 T cells in Susac syndrome. Reverse transcription of 0.5 to 1 ug RNA was performed with random hexamers. MiXCR was run by TCRdb on the immunoSEQ multiplex PCR reads, yielding one entry per CDR3 protein. The table has approximately 150,000 distinct CDR3 sequences, 80% to 95% seen once. Sequenced: CD4+ T cells from PBMCs. The receptors were gathered from a human donor in good health.

The V and J genes are TRBV5-6 and TRBJ1-2; D unresolved. V lost 4 bases to trimming and J lost 8 bases, with 21 bases between them. CDR1 is SGHDT, CDR2 YYEEEE, per germline. The length of the CDR3 is 15 residues. CDR3 coding DNA: TGTGCCAGCAGCCACCAAACCATGACCCGCGGCGGCTACACCTTC. Amino acids: CASSHQTMTRGGYTF.

This sequence joins TRBV9 and TRBJ1-2; 7 bases map to TRBD1. The germline CDR1 and CDR2 sequences are SGDLS and YYNGEE. J lost 1 base, V lost 3 bases, and 3 bases had no gene match. The CDR3 length is 14 residues. CDR3 sequence: CASSAGDSNYGYTF. The CDR3 DNA sequence: TGTGCCAGCAGCGCCGGGGACAGTAACTATGGCTACACCTTC.

The chain carries TRBV4-1 and TRBJ2-1; 7 bases map to TRBD2. Unmatched junction bases numbered 10, after V lost 4 bases and J lost 10 bases. This CDR3 comprises 14 residues. From germline, CDR1 is MGHRA and CDR2 YSYEKL. This CDR3 is CASSPPGGTGEQFF. CDR3 DNA: TGCGCCAGCAGCCCCCCGGGGGGTACGGGGGAGCAGTTCTTC.

The chain couples TRBV2 to TRBJ2-3; D is undetermined. CDR3 length equals 15 residues. V lost 2 bases and J 0 bases, leaving 9 bases between the germline ends. Germline V gene data show CDR1 as SNHLY and CDR2 as FYNNEI. Here the CDR3 reads CASSERAASTDTQYF. The CDR3 nucleotides read TGTGCCAGCAGTGAACGGGCGGCTAGCACAGATACGCAGTATTTT.

By proportion, this clonotype is medium-sized (0.01 to 0.1%). The V and J genes are TRBV7-9 and TRBJ1-2; the D is unclear. V was clipped by 1 base and J by 10 bases, with 10 bases between them. This CDR3 has 12 amino acids. Germline CDR1 SEHNR, CDR2 FQNEAQ (reference sequence). The CDR3 DNA is TGTGCCAGCAGCTTAGGGCGAGAGGACTACACCTTC. Its protein product is CASSLGREDYTF. Combining the CDR3 with reference TRBV7-9 and TRBJ1-2 gives the whole variable domain DTGVSQNPRHKITKRGQNVTFRCDPISEHNRLYWYRQTLGQGPEFLTYFQNEAQLEKSRLLSDRFSAERPKGSFSTLEIQRTEQGDSAMYLCASSLGREDYTFGSGTRLTVV.

The chain links TRBV7-2 to TRBJ2-2; the D gene is possibly TRBD2 (5 bases). V was cut by 5 bases and J by 5 bases, with 9 bases left in between. This CDR3 has 13 amino acids. In germline, CDR1 is SGHTA, CDR2 FQGNSA. The CDR3 reads CASSLLGTGELFF. In DNA form, the CDR3 reads TGTGCCAGCAGCCTACTAGGGACCGGGGAGCTGTTTTTT.

This chain connects TRBV11-2 to TRBJ2-7; 7 nucleotides match TRBD1. CDR1 SGHAT and CDR2 FQNNGV come from the germline V gene. The CDR3 covers 17 residues. The V and J ends lost 5 bases and 3 bases, in that order; junction bases with no gene match: 16. CDR3 residues: CASSPQEDRKGSYEQYF. DNA for the CDR3: TGTGCCAGCAGCCCCCAAGAGGACAGGAAGGGTAGCTACGAGCAGTACTTC.

V usage is TRBV16 and J usage is TRBJ1-1; D unclear. V was cut by 6 bases and J by 4 bases, with 12 bases left in between. The germline V gene has CDR1 KGHSY and CDR2 FQNENV. This CDR3 is 13 amino acids long. The CDR3 coding sequence is TGTGCCAGCAGAGAGTTGGCGAGCACTGAAGCTTTCTTT. Protein sequence: CASRELASTEAFF.

In its sample, this clonotype was seen once. This rearrangement joins TRBV24-1 to TRBJ2-3; D is unclear. Deletions cut 4 bases from V and 1 base from J, with 8 bases between. Germline V gene data show CDR1 as KGHDR and CDR2 as SFDVKD. This CDR3 is 14 amino acids long. The CDR3 nucleotides are TGTGCCACCAGTGACAGGTTTGGCACAGATACGCAGTATTTT. This codes for CATSDRFGTDTQYF.

This chain connects TRBV5-6 to TRBJ2-4; 9 nucleotides match TRBD1. In germline, CDR1 is SGHDT, CDR2 YYEEEE. The V segment lost 0 bases and the J segment 15 bases; nucleotides outside the gene matches: 13. The CDR3 is made up of 15 amino acids. The CDR3: CASSLAGGQGSPGYF. The CDR3 DNA follows: TGTGCCAGCAGCTTGGCCGGGGGACAGGGATCCCCTGGGTACTTC.

The CDR3 sequence is CASKSFTEAFF. The CDR3 nucleotides are TGTGCCAGTAAAAGCTTCACTGAAGCTTTCTTT. V gene TRBV7-9 combines with J gene TRBJ1-1; the D is unclear. Germline assignment: CDR1 SEHNR and CDR2 FQNEAQ (reference sequence). This CDR3 region has 11 residues. Trimming took 9 bases from V and 4 from J, leaving 9 bases between them.

This chain uses TRBV20-1 with TRBJ1-1; D unresolved. The V and J ends lost 0 bases and 3 bases respectively, with 11 bases between them. This CDR3 is 14 amino acids long. Germline loops: CDR1 DFQATT, CDR2 SNEGSKA (reference sequence). CDR3 protein: CSARDLGGYTEAFF. The CDR3 DNA reads TGCAGTGCTAGAGATCTGGGCGGATACACTGAAGCTTTCTTT.

The chain employs TRBV3-1 and TRBJ2-7; no clear D. The CDR3 contains 12 residues. Germline CDR1 reads LGHDT; CDR2 reads YNNKEL (reference sequence). Between the trimmed V and J ends, which lost 3 bases and 4 bases, there was a span of 7 bases. The CDR3 DNA reads as TGTGCCAGCAGCCACCCAGAATACGAGCAGTACTTC. Translated, it gives CASSHPEYEQYF.

This sequence joins TRBV7-2 and TRBJ2-2; D call uncertain. V was trimmed by 1 base and J by 6 bases, leaving 12 bases between them. This CDR3 has 15 residues. Per germline, CDR1 SGHTA and CDR2 FQGNSA. CDR3 in amino acids: CASSLVPRWSGELFF. In DNA, the CDR3 is TGTGCCAGCAGCTTAGTCCCAAGGTGGTCCGGGGAGCTGTTTTTT.